What follows are 30 T cell receptor beta chains derived from one specimen sequenced in a study of cytotoxic CD8 clonotypes in ibrutinib-treated CLL. The repertoire was sequenced with immunoSEQ multiplex PCR; TCRdb's copy has only in-frame clones and lacks some. Here the sample spans some 350,000 clones, under 70% being singletons. The material sequenced was PBMCs, taken after 36 months of ibrutinib treatment. The receptors stem from a human donor with chronic lymphocytic leukemia.

The chain is built from TRBV28 and TRBJ2-7; D is unclear. Germline lookup yields CDR1 MDHEN and CDR2 SYDVKM. V lost 9 bases, J lost 0 bases, and 18 bases lay in between. The CDR3 is 15 residues long. The CDR3: CASSPLGRYSYEQYF. CDR3 in DNA: TGTGCCAGTTCGCCCCTCGGACGATACTCCTACGAGCAGTACTTC.

V gene TRBV13 combines with J gene TRBJ1-2; D possibly corresponds to TRBD1 (6 bases). The CDR3 is 14 amino acids. Germline-derived CDR1 and CDR2 are PRHDT and FYEKMQ (reference sequence). Trimming cost V 8 bases and J 8 bases, with 21 bases left between them. CDR3 nucleotides: TGTGCCAGCGGTAGAGGGCAGGGGATAGGGGGCTACACCTTC. It codes for CASGRGQGIGGYTF. Filled out from reference TRBV13 and TRBJ1-2, the complete variable domain reads AAGVIQSPRHLIKEKRETATLKCYPIPRHDTVYWYQQGPGQDPQFLISFYEKMQSDKGSIPDRFSAQQFSDYHSELNMSSLELGDSALYFCASGRGQGIGGYTFGSGTRLTVV.

This chain uses TRBV25-1 with TRBJ1-4; a possible D gene is TRBD1 (5 bases). The ends were cut back, 4 bases at V and 0 bases at J, with 9 bases in the middle. Germline V gene data show CDR1 as MGHDK and CDR2 as SYGVNS. CDR3 size: 15 residues. The CDR3, as DNA: TGTGCCAGCAGTGCCGGGACTTCAACTAATGAAAAACTGTTTTTT. This gives the protein CASSAGTSTNEKLFF.

The chain joins TRBV27 to TRBJ2-1; D is possibly TRBD2 (6 bases). In germline, CDR1 is MNHEY, CDR2 SMNVEV (reference sequence). The CDR3 is 13 residues long. V lost 4 bases, J lost 6 bases, and 10 bases lay in between. The CDR3 loop is CASSWEEGNEQFF. The CDR3 DNA reads TGTGCCAGCAGTTGGGAGGAGGGCAATGAGCAGTTCTTC.

This CDR3 is CASSPDRGSNEKLFF. The CDR3 DNA reads TGTGCCAGCAGCCCGGACAGGGGATCTAATGAAAAACTGTTTTTT. This rearrangement joins TRBV7-6 to TRBJ1-4; TRBD1 aligns across 9 bases. The CDR3 loop spans 15 amino acids. Per germline, CDR1 SGHVS and CDR2 FNYEAQ. V lost 5 bases and J lost 3; bases outside the gene matches: 4.

This chain uses TRBV5-1 with TRBJ2-1; D is unresolved. CDR1 is SGHRS and CDR2 is YFSETQ in the germline V gene. The CDR3 runs to 12 residues. With 7 bases removed from V and 3 bases from J, the gap between germline ends came to 8 bases. CDR3 sequence reads: CASVTVYNEQFF. The CDR3 region has the DNA TGCGCCAGCGTCACAGTCTACAATGAGCAGTTCTTC. The whole variable domain, filled in from reference TRBV5-1 and TRBJ2-1, reads KAGVTQTPRYLIKTRGQQVTLSCSPISGHRSVSWYQQTPGQGLQFLFEYFSETQRNKGNFPGRFSGRQFSNSRSEMNVSTLELGDSALYLCASVTVYNEQFFGPGTRLTVL.

This chain uses TRBV5-1 with TRBJ2-7, with D possibly matching TRBD2 (5 bases). Germline-derived CDR1 and CDR2 are SGHRS and YFSETQ. The CDR3 length is 14 residues. The V and J ends lost 4 bases and 5 bases respectively, with 16 bases between them. Here the CDR3 reads CASSVSGKFDEQYF. The CDR3 DNA follows: TGCGCCAGCAGCGTCAGCGGTAAGTTCGACGAGCAGTACTTC.

V is TRBV7-8 and J is TRBJ1-6; no definite D call. This CDR3 is built from 12 residues. Germline V lookup: CDR1 SGHVS, CDR2 FQNEAQ. V was cut by 5 bases and J by 7 bases, with 6 bases left in between. CDR3 in amino acids: CASSEVNSPLHF. CDR3 coding DNA: TGTGCCAGCAGCGAGGTCAATTCACCCCTCCACTTT.

The V gene is TRBV7-6, the J gene TRBJ2-7; D possibly corresponds to TRBD1 (5 bases). CDR1 is SGHVS and CDR2 is FNYEAQ in the germline V gene. V lost 5 bases, J lost 3 bases, and 8 bases lay in between. CDR3 size: 12 residues. The CDR3, as DNA: TGTGCCAGCAGCCTAACAGGCTACGAGCAGTACTTC. It translates to CASSLTGYEQYF.

This chain links TRBV4-3 with TRBJ1-6; D ambiguous. The germline V gene has CDR1 LGHNA and CDR2 YSLEER. Trimming took 0 bases from V and 0 from J, leaving 12 bases between them. CDR3 length: 18 amino acids. The chain's CDR3 is CASSQDNARISYNSPLHF. The CDR3 DNA follows: TGCGCCAGCAGCCAAGATAACGCCAGAATCTCCTATAATTCACCCCTCCACTTT.

This clone has more than one count but fewer than ten. The chain has TRBV5-6 and TRBJ2-2; unclear D gene. The V end lost 0 bases, the J end lost 4 bases, and 10 bases lay between the germline ends. The CDR3 totals 15 residues. Germline loops: CDR1 SGHDT, CDR2 YYEEEE. The CDR3 loop is CASSLGPTGTGELFF. The CDR3 DNA is TGTGCCAGCAGCTTGGGTCCCACGGGCACCGGGGAGCTGTTTTTT.

V usage is TRBV28 and J usage is TRBJ2-7; 7 bases line up with TRBD2. Trimming at V came to 3 bases and at J to 2 bases, leaving 10 bases not matched to a gene. The CDR3 is made up of 16 amino acids. The germline gives CDR1 MDHEN, CDR2 SYDVKM. The CDR3 sequence is CASSFTSRGGTYEQYF. The CDR3 nucleotides read TGTGCCAGCAGTTTCACCTCTCGGGGAGGGACCTACGAGCAGTACTTC.

In the case of this clone: The junction departs from the called germline gene at one end, perhaps through a read error. The rearrangement uses TRBV27 and TRBJ1-1, with 9 bases that match TRBD1. The CDR3 sequence is 13 residues long. Per germline, CDR1 MNHEY and CDR2 SMNVEV (reference sequence). In DNA form, the CDR3 reads TGTGCCAGCAGTATATCGGGACAGGGTGAAGCTTTCTTT. Translated: CASSISGQGEAFF.

The chain joins TRBV28 to TRBJ1-2; the D is unclear. CDR1 MDHEN and CDR2 SYDVKM come from the germline V gene. The CDR3 loop spans 12 amino acids. CDR3 sequence (DNA): TGTGCGACTGATGAGGGTAGCTATGGCTACACCTTC. As protein: CATDEGSYGYTF.

The chain employs TRBV29-1 and TRBJ2-2; TRBD1 agrees at 10 bases. V gave up 7 bases and J gave up 7 bases; unmatched junction bases: 9. Germline V lookup: CDR1 SQVTM, CDR2 ANQGSEA. This CDR3 has 14 residues. CDR3 region: CSATRTGGGGELFF. CDR3 nucleotides: TGCAGCGCAACCAGGACAGGGGGTGGCGGGGAGCTGTTTTTT.

This clone occurred a few times. This sequence joins TRBV5-1 and TRBJ1-2, with 8 bases identical to TRBD1. V was pared by 0 bases and J by 8 bases, with 6 bases of the junction left unmatched. Germline loops: CDR1 SGHRS, CDR2 YFSETQ. The CDR3 has 14 residues. CDR3 sequence: CASSLGGQAFGYTF. For the CDR3, the DNA is TGCGCCAGCAGCTTGGGGGGACAGGCATTCGGCTACACCTTC.

V usage is TRBV18 and J usage is TRBJ2-1; D unresolved. The CDR3 sequence is 15 residues long. The V and J ends lost 4 bases and 5 bases respectively, with 15 bases between them. CDR1 and CDR2 (germline): KGHSH, LQKENI. As DNA, the CDR3 is TGTGCCAGCTCACGGAGCCAGCCAACTAACAATGAGCAGTTCTTC. Protein sequence: CASSRSQPTNNEQFF.

The sample holds a few counts of this clone. J is TRBJ2-1 and V is TRBV12-5, with D tentatively TRBD1 (6 bases). The CDR3 is made up of 14 amino acids. CDR1 is LGHNT and CDR2 is FRNRAP in the germline V gene. Trimming shortened V by 1 base and J by 8 bases, and 12 bases separated the two germline ends. This chain's CDR3 is CASGLETGYDEQFF. CDR3 bases: TGTGCTAGTGGTTTGGAAACAGGGTACGATGAGCAGTTCTTC.

The chain joins TRBV6-1 to TRBJ1-2, with 7 bases aligning to TRBD1. This CDR3 has 13 amino acids. CDR1 and CDR2 (germline): MNHNS, SASEGT. V shed 6 bases, J shed 5 bases, and the junction held 6 bases outside the gene matches. CDR3 in amino acids: CASSSQGTYGYTF. CDR3 DNA: TGTGCCAGCAGCTCACAGGGGACATATGGCTACACCTTC.

The chain has TRBV28 and TRBJ1-1; a weak D match, TRBD1 (6 bases). The CDR3 has 14 amino acids. Germline V gene sequence: CDR1 MDHEN, CDR2 SYDVKM. V lost 4 bases and J 4 bases, leaving 13 bases between the germline ends. The CDR3 spells CASSSPSTGTEAFF. For the CDR3, the DNA is TGTGCCAGCAGTTCCCCCTCGACAGGCACTGAAGCTTTCTTT.

The chain couples TRBV28 to TRBJ2-2, with D possibly TRBD2 on 6 matching bases. Trimming took 3 bases from V and 0 from J, leaving 8 bases between them. This CDR3 is built from 15 residues. Looked up from germline, CDR1 is MDHEN and CDR2 is SYDVKM. DNA for the CDR3: TGTGCCAGCAGTTTCGGGACTCCGAACACCGGGGAGCTGTTTTTT. It yields the protein CASSFGTPNTGELFF.

This clone was seen only a few times. The chain carries TRBV2 and TRBJ2-7, with 13 bases matching TRBD2. Per germline, CDR1 SNHLY and CDR2 FYNNEI. V lost 10 bases to trimming and J lost 12 bases; unmatched junction nucleotides: 9. The length of the CDR3 is 12 residues. CDR3 nucleotides: TGTGCCAACAGACTAGCGGGGGGCCAGGCGTACTTC. It is translated as CANRLAGGQAYF.

This clone was seen only a few times. J is TRBJ2-1 and V is TRBV5-1; the match to TRBD2 covers 8 bases. Per the germline V gene, CDR1 is SGHRS and CDR2 is YFSETQ. Germline trimming cut 3 bases from V and 7 bases from J; bases unmatched to any gene: 9. The length of the CDR3 is 15 residues. The DNA for the CDR3 is TGCGCCAGCAGCTCGGGGGGGACTCTAATAAATGAGCAGTTCTTC. It encodes CASSSGGTLINEQFF.

V gene TRBV7-8 combines with J gene TRBJ1-5; TRBD1 might be the D (6 bases). Deletions cut 0 bases from V and 7 bases from J, with 19 bases between. The CDR3 loop spans 17 amino acids. The germline V gene has CDR1 SGHVS and CDR2 FQNEAQ. The CDR3 spells CASSLASGQLKGQPQHF. The CDR3 coding sequence is TGTGCCAGCAGCTTAGCGTCCGGACAGCTGAAGGGGCAGCCCCAGCATTTT. Together with reference TRBV7-8 and TRBJ1-5, the CDR3 gives the full variable domain: GAGVSQSPRYKVAKRGQDVALRCDPISGHVSLFWYQQALGQGPEFLTYFQNEAQLDKSGLPSDRFFAERPEGSVSTLKIQRTQQEDSAVYLCASSLASGQLKGQPQHFGDGTRLSIL.

This chain connects TRBV6-1 to TRBJ2-4, with 8 nucleotides matching TRBD2. The CDR3 has 17 residues. In germline, CDR1 is MNHNS, CDR2 SASEGT. V trimming: 1 base; J trimming: 0 bases; junction bases outside the gene matches: 5. The CDR3 DNA reads TGTGCCAGCAGTGAAGGGACTAGCAGAGTAGCCAAAAACATTCAGTACTTC. Translating gives CASSEGTSRVAKNIQYF.

The rearrangement joins TRBV28 to TRBJ1-1; 10 bases are shared with TRBD1. The CDR3 is 13 residues long. V lost 6 bases, J lost 3 bases, and 1 base stayed unmatched. Germline loops: CDR1 MDHEN, CDR2 SYDVKM. The CDR3 loop reads CASRGQGDTEAFF. The CDR3 DNA is TGTGCCAGCAGAGGACAGGGGGACACTGAAGCTTTCTTT.

The CDR3 DNA follows: TGTGCCAGCTCACCACCGTTCAGGCCCTATGGCTACACCTTC. Protein sequence: CASSPPFRPYGYTF. The chain is built from TRBV18 and TRBJ1-2; D is ambiguous. CDR3 length: 14 residues. Looked up from germline, CDR1 is KGHSH and CDR2 is LQKENI. The V gene lost 0 bases and the J gene lost 4 bases, with 9 bases spanning the gap.

This clone was seen more than once but under ten times. CDR3 loop: CASSLASGLDYGYTF. The CDR3 DNA reads TGTGCCAGCAGCTTAGCCAGCGGATTAGACTATGGCTACACCTTC. V is TRBV7-8 and J is TRBJ1-2; D unclear. Germline CDR1 reads SGHVS; CDR2 reads FQNEAQ. The CDR3 is made up of 15 amino acids. Trimming took 0 bases from V and 3 from J, leaving 11 bases between them.

This chain connects TRBV29-1 to TRBJ1-2, with D unclear. In germline, CDR1 is SQVTM, CDR2 ANQGSEA. V was pared by 4 bases and J by 4 bases, with 10 bases between. The CDR3 runs 12 residues. The DNA of the CDR3 is TGCAGCGTTGGTGGTAGAGGCTATGGCTACACCTTC. This translates into CSVGGRGYGYTF.

V is TRBV9 and J is TRBJ2-2, with a tentative D call TRBD1 (5 bases). The CDR3 length is 16 residues. The germline V gene has CDR1 SGDLS and CDR2 YYNGEE. V dropped 3 bases and J dropped 0 bases, with 12 bases sitting between them. DNA of the CDR3: TGTGCCAGCAGCGACAACAGGCGAACGAACACCGGGGAGCTGTTTTTT. This gives the protein CASSDNRRTNTGELFF.